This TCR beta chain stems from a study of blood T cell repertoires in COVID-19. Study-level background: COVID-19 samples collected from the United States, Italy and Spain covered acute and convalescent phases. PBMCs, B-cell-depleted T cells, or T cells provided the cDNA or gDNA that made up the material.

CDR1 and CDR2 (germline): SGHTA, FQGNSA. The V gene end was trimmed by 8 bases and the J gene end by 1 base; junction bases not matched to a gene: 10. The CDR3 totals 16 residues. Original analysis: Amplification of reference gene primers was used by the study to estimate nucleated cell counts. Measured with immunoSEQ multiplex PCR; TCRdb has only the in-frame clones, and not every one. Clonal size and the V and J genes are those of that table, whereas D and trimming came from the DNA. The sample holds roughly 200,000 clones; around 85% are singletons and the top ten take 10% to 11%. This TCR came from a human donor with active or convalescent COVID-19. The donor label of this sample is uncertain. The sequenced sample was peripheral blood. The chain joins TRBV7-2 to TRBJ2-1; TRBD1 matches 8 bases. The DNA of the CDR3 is TGTGCCAGCCCCAGGGGGCGACCTGTTTCCTACAATGAGCAGTTCTTC. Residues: CASPRGRPVSYNEQFF.